Described below is a single T cell receptor (beta chain) sequence and its context. These data are taken from a study of cytomegalovirus exposure and HLA in healthy donors. This PCR relied on a set of 60 Vbeta primers and 13 Jbeta primers. Sequencing used immunoSEQ multiplex PCR; TCRdb keeps in-frame clones, though not all of them. The sample consists of roughly 160,000 clones, approximately 85% of them appearing once. Germline V gene sequence: CDR1 MNHEY, CDR2 SMNVEV (reference sequence). This CDR3 spans 15 amino acids. The junction had 8 bases not matched to a gene; V was cut back by 4 bases and J by 7 bases.

This clonotype originated in a man between 18 and 35 years old in good health and CMV-seropositive. V usage is TRBV27 and J usage is TRBJ1-5; 9 nucleotides line up with TRBD1. Sequenced input: PBMCs. CDR3 amino acids: CASSSGQGGGQPQHF. CDR3 nucleotide sequence: TGTGCCAGCAGTTCGGGACAGGGAGGCGGGCAGCCCCAGCATTTT.